This T cell receptor beta chain was identified during a study of blood T cell repertoires in COVID-19. Study information: The United States, Italy and Spain supplied acute and convalescent COVID-19 samples. T cells, B-cell-depleted T cells, or PBMCs supplied cDNA or gDNA.

Per the original data handling: From reference gene primer amplification, estimates of nucleated cell counts were derived. The repertoire was sequenced with immunoSEQ multiplex PCR; TCRdb's copy has only in-frame clones and lacks some. That table gives V, J and clone size, and the DNA gave D and trimming. This repertoire shows 250,000 to 350,000 clones, approximately 84% found once; its top ten account for approximately 1.5%. Seattle patients were enrolled while actively infected and followed longitudinally. Input material: peripheral blood. The TCR originated in a human donor with COVID-19, enrolled during active disease. The donor label of this sample is uncertain.

CDR3 loop: CASSSSGLATDTQYF. The DNA for the CDR3 is TGTGCCAGCAGCTCCTCGGGACTAGCGACAGATACGCAGTATTTT. This chain joins TRBV7-2 and TRBJ2-3; TRBD2 agrees at 10 bases. CDR3 length: 15 amino acids. The junction had 4 bases not matched to a gene; V was cut back by 4 bases and J by 3 bases. CDR1 and CDR2 from the germline V gene are SGHTA and FQGNSA.